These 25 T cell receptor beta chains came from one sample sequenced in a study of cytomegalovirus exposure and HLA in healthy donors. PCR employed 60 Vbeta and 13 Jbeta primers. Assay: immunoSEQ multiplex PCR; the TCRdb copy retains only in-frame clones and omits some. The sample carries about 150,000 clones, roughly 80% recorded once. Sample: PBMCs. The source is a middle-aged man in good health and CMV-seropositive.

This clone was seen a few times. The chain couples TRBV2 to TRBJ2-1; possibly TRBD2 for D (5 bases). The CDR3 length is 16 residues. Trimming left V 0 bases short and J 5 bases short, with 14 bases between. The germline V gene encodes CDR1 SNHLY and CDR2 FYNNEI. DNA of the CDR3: TGTGCCAGCAGTGAAGCACTTGGACTCCAAAACAATGAGCAGTTCTTC. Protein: CASSEALGLQNNEQFF.

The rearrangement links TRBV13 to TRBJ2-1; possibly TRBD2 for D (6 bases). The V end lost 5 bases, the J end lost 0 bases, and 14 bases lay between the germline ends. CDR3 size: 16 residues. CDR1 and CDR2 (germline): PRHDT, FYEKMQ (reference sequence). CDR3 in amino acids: CASSKLAQSSYNEQFF. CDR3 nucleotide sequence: TGTGCCAGCAGCAAACTAGCCCAGAGCTCCTACAATGAGCAGTTCTTC.

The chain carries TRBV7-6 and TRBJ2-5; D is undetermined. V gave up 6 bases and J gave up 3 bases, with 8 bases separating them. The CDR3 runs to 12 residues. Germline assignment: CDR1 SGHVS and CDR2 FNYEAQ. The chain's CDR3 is CASRSQEETQYF. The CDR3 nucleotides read TGTGCCAGCAGATCCCAGGAAGAGACCCAGTACTTC. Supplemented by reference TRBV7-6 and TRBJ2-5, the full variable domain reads GAGVSQSPRYKVTKRGQDVALRCDPISGHVSLYWYRQALGQGPEFLTYFNYEAQQDKSGLPNDRFSAERPEGSISTLTIQRTEQRDSAMYRCASRSQEETQYFGPGTRLLVL.

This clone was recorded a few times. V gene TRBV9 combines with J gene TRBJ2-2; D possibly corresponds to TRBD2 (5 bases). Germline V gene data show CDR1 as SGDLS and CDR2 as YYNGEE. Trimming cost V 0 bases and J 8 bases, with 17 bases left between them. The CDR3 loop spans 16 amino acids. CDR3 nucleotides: TGTGCCAGCAGCGTAGCTTCCCCGGGATACTCTGGGGAGCTGTTTTTT. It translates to CASSVASPGYSGELFF.

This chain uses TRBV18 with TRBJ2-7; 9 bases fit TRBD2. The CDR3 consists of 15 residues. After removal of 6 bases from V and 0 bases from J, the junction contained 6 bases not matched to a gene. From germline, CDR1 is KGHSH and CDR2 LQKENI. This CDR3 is CASSASGRYSYEQYF. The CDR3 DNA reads TGTGCCAGCTCGGCCAGCGGGAGGTACTCCTACGAGCAGTACTTC.

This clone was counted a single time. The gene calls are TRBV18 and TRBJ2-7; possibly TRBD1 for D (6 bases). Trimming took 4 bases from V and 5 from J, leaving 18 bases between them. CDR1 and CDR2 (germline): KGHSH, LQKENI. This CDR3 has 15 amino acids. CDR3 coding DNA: TGTGCCAGCTCACGCGAAGGGACAAGTTCTAACGAGCAGTACTTC. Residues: CASSREGTSSNEQYF.

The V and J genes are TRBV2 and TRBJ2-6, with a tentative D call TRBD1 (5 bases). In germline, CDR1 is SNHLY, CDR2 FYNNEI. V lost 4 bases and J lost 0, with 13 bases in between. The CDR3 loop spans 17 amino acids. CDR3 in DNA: TGTGCCAGCAGTGGCAGGGATACCTACTCTGGGGCCAACGTCCTGACTTTC. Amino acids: CASSGRDTYSGANVLTF.

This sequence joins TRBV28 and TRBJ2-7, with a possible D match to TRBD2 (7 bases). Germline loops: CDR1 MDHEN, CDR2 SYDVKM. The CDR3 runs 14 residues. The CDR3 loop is CANNGGRMSYEQYF. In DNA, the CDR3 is TGTGCTAACAACGGGGGGCGTATGTCCTACGAGCAGTACTTC.

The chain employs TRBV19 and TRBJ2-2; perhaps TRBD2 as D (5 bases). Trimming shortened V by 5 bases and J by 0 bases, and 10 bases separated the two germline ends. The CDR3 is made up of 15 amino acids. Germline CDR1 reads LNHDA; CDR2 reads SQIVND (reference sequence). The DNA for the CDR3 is TGTGCCAGTAGTCCCGGACTTACGAACACCGGGGAGCTGTTTTTT. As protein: CASSPGLTNTGELFF.

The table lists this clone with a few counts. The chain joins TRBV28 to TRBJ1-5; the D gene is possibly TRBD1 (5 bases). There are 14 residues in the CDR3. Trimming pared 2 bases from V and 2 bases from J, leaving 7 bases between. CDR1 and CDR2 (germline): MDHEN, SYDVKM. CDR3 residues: CASSLRGGNQPQHF. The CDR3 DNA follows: TGTGCCAGCAGTTTAAGGGGTGGCAATCAGCCCCAGCATTTT.

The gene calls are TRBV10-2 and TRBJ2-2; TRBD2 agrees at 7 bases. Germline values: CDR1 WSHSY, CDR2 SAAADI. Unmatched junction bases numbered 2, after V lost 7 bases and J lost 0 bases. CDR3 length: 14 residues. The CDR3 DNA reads TGCGCCAGCAAGAGCGGGGCGAACACCGGGGAGCTGTTTTTT. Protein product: CASKSGANTGELFF.

The DNA for the CDR3 is TGTGCCAGTAACGACAGGGCACGTCAGCCCCAGCATTTT. It is translated as CASNDRARQPQHF. V usage is TRBV2 and J usage is TRBJ1-5; 7 bases are shared with TRBD1. V gave up 9 bases and J gave up 6 bases; unmatched junction bases: 8. The CDR3 contains 13 residues. The germline V gene has CDR1 SNHLY and CDR2 FYNNEI.

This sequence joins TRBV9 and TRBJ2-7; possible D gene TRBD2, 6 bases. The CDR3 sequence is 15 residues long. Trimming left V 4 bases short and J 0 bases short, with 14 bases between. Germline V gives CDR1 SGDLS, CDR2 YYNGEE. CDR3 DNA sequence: TGTGCCAGCAGCCCTTCATCCGGGAGCTCCTACGAGCAGTACTTC. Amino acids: CASSPSSGSSYEQYF.

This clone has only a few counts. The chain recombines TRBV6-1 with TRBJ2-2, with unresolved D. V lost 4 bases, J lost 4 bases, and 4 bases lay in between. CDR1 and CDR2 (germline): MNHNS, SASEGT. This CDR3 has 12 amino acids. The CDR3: CASSVSTGELFF. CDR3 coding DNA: TGTGCCAGCAGTGTGAGCACCGGGGAGCTGTTTTTT.

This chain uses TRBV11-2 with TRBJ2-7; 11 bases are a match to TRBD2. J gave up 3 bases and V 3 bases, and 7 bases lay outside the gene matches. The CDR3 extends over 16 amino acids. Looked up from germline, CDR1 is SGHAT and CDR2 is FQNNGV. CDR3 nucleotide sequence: TGTGCCAGCAGCTTCCCGACTAGCGGGGATTTCTACGAGCAGTACTTC. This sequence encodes CASSFPTSGDFYEQYF.

CDR3 nucleotides: TGTGCCAGCAGCTCCTTAGGACTAGCGGCTTCCTCCTACGAGCAGTACTTC. Translating it yields CASSSLGLAASSYEQYF. The gene calls are TRBV11-2 and TRBJ2-7; 10 bases match TRBD2. Per the germline V gene, CDR1 is SGHAT and CDR2 is FQNNGV. Germline trimming cut 4 bases from V and 0 bases from J; bases unmatched to any gene: 9. The CDR3 totals 17 residues. The full variable domain, with the rest looked up from reference TRBV11-2 and TRBJ2-7, is EAGVAQSPRYKIIEKRQSVAFWCNPISGHATLYWYQQILGQGPKLLIQFQNNGVVDDSQLPKDRFSAERLKGVDSTLKIQPAKLEDSAVYLCASSSLGLAASSYEQYFGPGTRLTVT.

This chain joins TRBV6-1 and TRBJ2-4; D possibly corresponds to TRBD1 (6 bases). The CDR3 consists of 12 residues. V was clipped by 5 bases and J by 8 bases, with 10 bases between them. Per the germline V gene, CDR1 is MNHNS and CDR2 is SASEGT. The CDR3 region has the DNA TGTGCCAGCAGTCTACAGGGAGACATTCAGTACTTC. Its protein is CASSLQGDIQYF.

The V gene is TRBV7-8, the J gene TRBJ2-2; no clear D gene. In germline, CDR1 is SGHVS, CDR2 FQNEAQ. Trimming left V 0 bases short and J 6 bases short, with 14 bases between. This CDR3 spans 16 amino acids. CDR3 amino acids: CASSLAGGGGAGELFF. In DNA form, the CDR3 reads TGTGCCAGCAGCTTAGCCGGCGGCGGTGGCGCCGGGGAGCTGTTTTTT.

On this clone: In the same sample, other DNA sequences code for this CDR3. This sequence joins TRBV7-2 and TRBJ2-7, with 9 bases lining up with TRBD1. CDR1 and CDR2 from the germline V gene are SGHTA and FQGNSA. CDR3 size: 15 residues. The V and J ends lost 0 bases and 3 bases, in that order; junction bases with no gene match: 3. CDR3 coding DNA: TGTGCCAGCAGCTTAGCAGGGACAGGGAGCTACGAGCAGTACTTC. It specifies CASSLAGTGSYEQYF.

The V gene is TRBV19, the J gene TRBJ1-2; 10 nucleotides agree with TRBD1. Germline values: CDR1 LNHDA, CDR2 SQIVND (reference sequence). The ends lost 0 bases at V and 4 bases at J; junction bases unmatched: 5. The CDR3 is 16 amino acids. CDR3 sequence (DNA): TGTGCCAGTAGTATAGAGGAGACAGGGGGCTTCTATGGCTACACCTTC. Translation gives CASSIEETGGFYGYTF.

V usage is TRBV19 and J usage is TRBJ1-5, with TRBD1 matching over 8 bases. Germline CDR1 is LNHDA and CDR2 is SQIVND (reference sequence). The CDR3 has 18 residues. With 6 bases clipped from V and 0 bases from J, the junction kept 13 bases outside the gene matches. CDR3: CASRVGNRGTYSNQPQHF. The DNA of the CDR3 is TGTGCCAGTAGGGTTGGGAACAGGGGGACCTATAGCAATCAGCCCCAGCATTTT.

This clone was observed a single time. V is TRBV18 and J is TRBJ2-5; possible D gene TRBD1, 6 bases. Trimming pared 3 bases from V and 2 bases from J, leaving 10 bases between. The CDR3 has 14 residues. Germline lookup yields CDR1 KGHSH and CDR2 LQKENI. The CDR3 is CASSPRTDQETQYF. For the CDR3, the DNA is TGTGCCAGCTCACCGCGGACAGATCAAGAGACCCAGTACTTC.

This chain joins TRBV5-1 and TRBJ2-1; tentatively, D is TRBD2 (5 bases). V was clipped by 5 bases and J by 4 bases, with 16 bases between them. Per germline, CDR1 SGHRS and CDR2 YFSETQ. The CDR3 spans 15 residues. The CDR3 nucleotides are TGCGCCAGCAGTCAAGACGGGGTTGAGTACAATGAGCAGTTCTTC. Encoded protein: CASSQDGVEYNEQFF.

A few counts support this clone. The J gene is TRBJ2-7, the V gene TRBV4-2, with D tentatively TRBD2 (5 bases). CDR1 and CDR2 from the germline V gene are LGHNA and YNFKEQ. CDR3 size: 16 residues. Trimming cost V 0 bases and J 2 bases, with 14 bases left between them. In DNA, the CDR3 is TGTGCCAGCAGCCAAGACGGCTCGGCGGGCGCCTACGAGCAGTACTTC. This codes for CASSQDGSAGAYEQYF.

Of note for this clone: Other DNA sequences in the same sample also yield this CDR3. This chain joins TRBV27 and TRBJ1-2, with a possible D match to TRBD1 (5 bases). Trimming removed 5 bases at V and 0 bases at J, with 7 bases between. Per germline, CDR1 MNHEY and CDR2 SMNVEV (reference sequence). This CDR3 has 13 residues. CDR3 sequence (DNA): TGTGCCAGCAGTCTGACAGCTAACTATGGCTACACCTTC. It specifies CASSLTANYGYTF.